In this sample, the clone carrying this T cell receptor (beta chain) turned up many times. Its antigen is not known. These data belong to a study of response to subunit inactivated influenza vaccine. V dropped 8 bases and J dropped 0 bases, with 10 bases sitting between them. The CDR3 is made up of 13 amino acids. Germline V gene sequence: CDR1 MDHEN, CDR2 SYDVKM. General study points: Each seasonal influenza vaccination recruits few new T cells, the authors suggested.

TCRdb itself ran the RT-PCR reads through MiXCR, one entry per CDR3 protein. The repertoire includes under 200,000 distinct CDR3 sequences, approximately 10% of them detected once, and 12% sits in the top ten. This chain uses TRBV28 with TRBJ1-1, with unresolved D. This sample comprised non-naive T cells sorted from PBMCs, obtained about 6 weeks after vaccination. This receptor was obtained from a man aged 45-65 years who received an inactivated influenza vaccine. The CDR3 DNA reads TGTGCCAGCGGTACAGTTTTGAACACTGAAGCTTTCTTT. This codes for CASGTVLNTEAFF.